This T cell receptor beta chain came from a study of monozygotic twins with inflammatory bowel disease. Germline-derived CDR1 and CDR2 are LNHNV and YYDKDF (reference sequence). CDR3 size: 13 residues. General study results and limits: Versus healthy twins, IBD patients showed fewer clonotypes shared with others, especially with disease activity.

With respect to this clonotype: Its cognate antigen is unknown.

TCRdb reprocessed the 5' RACE reads and stores each CDR3 protein as one record, lacking DNA. The listing contains approximately 390,000 distinct CDR3 sequences. The clonotype was recovered from a human donor with ulcerative colitis or Crohn's disease, or a healthy co-twin of an affected twin (not recorded which). The specimen was blood. The genes are TRBV15 and TRBJ2-1. This CDR3 is CATSRDQYNEQFF. The variable domain in full, completed from reference TRBV15 and TRBJ2-1, reads DAMVIQNPRYQVTQFGKPVTLSCSQTLNHNVMYWYQQKSSQAPKLLFHYYDKDFNNEADTPDNFQSRRPNTSFCFLDIRSPGLGDTAMYLCATSRDQYNEQFFGPGTRLTVL.